This is a list of T cell receptor beta chains from one sample in a study of cytomegalovirus exposure and HLA in healthy donors. Here immunoSEQ multiplex PCR was the method, and the copy in TCRdb shows in-frame clones only, minus some. The data show about 160,000 clones, approximately 80% seen once. Sample: PBMCs. Receptor source: a man aged 30 to 45 in good health and CMV-seronegative. The CDR3 runs from the conserved cysteine through the conserved F or W. The order of the fields is V gene, D gene, clone size, J gene, CDR3 protein, CDR3 DNA. A D gene is named only where the DNA matches it firmly. For some rows the clone size is stated as once, few or many, or as a class when expanded; others skip it.

TRBV27	TRBD1	-	TRBJ1-6	CASSLRGALDNSPLHF	TGTGCCAGCAGTCTCAGGGGGGCGCTGGATAATTCACCCCTCCACTTT
TRBV20-1	-	-	TRBJ2-1	CSAPAWLEQFF	TGCAGTGCCCCCGCTTGGCTTGAGCAGTTCTTC
TRBV30	-	-	TRBJ2-2	CAWSVLVDTGELFF	TGTGCCTGGAGTGTACTGGTGGACACCGGGGAGCTGTTTTTT
TRBV15	-	-	TRBJ1-2	CATSRARGGYTF	TGTGCCACCAGCAGAGCTCGGGGGGGCTACACCTTC
TRBV5-1	-	-	TRBJ2-5	CASSLDGRSQETQYF	TGCGCCAGCAGCTTGGATGGCAGGTCACAAGAGACCCAGTACTTC
TRBV9	-	-	TRBJ1-1	CASSAPTGTNTEAFF	TGTGCCAGCAGCGCTCCGACAGGAACTAACACTGAAGCTTTCTTT
TRBV12-5	-	-	TRBJ1-2	CASGLEQPSLNYGYTF	TGTGCTAGTGGTTTGGAACAGCCCAGTCTCAACTATGGCTACACCTTC
TRBV7-8	TRBD1	-	TRBJ2-1	CASSHGQGYEQFF	TGTGCCAGCAGTCACGGACAGGGCTATGAGCAGTTCTTC
TRBV9	-	-	TRBJ1-2	CASSPGEVRDGPGYTF	TGTGCCAGCAGCCCCGGGGAGGTCCGGGACGGACCGGGCTACACCTTC
TRBV6-6	-	-	TRBJ2-3	CASRGSTDTQYF	TGTGCCAGCCGGGGGAGCACAGATACGCAGTATTTT
TRBV9	-	-	TRBJ1-3	CASSAPGGERNTIYF	TGTGCCAGCAGCGCACCCGGGGGGGAGCGGAACACCATATATTTT
TRBV13	TRBD2	few	TRBJ2-1	CASSSGLAGGTHSYNEQFF	TGTGCCAGCAGCTCTGGACTAGCGGGAGGGACTCACTCCTACAATGAGCAGTTCTTC
TRBV29-1	-	few	TRBJ2-2	CSVTYTGELFF	TGCAGCGTTACATACACCGGGGAGCTGTTTTTT
TRBV28	-	once	TRBJ1-2	CASSLRAKLVYGYTF	TGTGCCAGCAGTTTAAGGGCGAAACTAGTCTATGGCTACACCTTC
TRBV4-1	-	-	TRBJ2-3	CASSQEREFPPTDTQYF	TGCGCCAGCAGCCAAGAGCGTGAGTTTCCCCCCACAGATACGCAGTATTTT
TRBV5-6	-	few	TRBJ1-2	CASSLIYAGDGYTF	TGTGCCAGCAGCTTGATCTATGCAGGGGATGGCTACACCTTC
TRBV27	TRBD2	-	TRBJ2-1	CASRLFLLAGESNEQFF	TGTGCCAGCAGATTGTTTTTACTAGCGGGAGAGTCAAATGAGCAGTTCTTC
TRBV5-1	-	-	TRBJ2-3	CASSLAFSSDTDTQYF	TGCGCCAGCAGCTTGGCCTTTTCTAGCGACACAGATACGCAGTATTTT